One and the same sample provided the 5 T cell receptor beta chains below, sequenced in a study of T cell changes during pregnancy in multiple sclerosis. Assay used: immunoSEQ multiplex PCR; TCRdb lists only in-frame clones, some missing. The table lists roughly 40,000 clones, roughly 90% of them singletons. Sequenced material: CD4+ T cells from peripheral blood mononuclear cells, taken in the third trimester of pregnancy. These receptors originate from a female donor with multiple sclerosis, enrolled in a pregnancy study.

This clone appeared a few times. This chain uses TRBV18 with TRBJ2-3, with 12 bases fitting TRBD1. The V gene end was trimmed by 5 bases and the J gene end by 3 bases; junction bases not matched to a gene: 12. The CDR3 runs to 18 residues. Germline loops: CDR1 KGHSH, CDR2 LQKENI. CDR3 sequence: CASSTLPGTGGETDTQYF. CDR3 bases: TGTGCCAGCTCAACACTACCCGGGACAGGGGGCGAGACAGATACGCAGTATTTT.

The V call is TRBV6-1, the J call TRBJ2-1; D is unclear. The CDR3 covers 10 residues. V lost 7 bases, J lost 6 bases, and 4 bases lay in between. The V gene's germline CDR1 is MNHNS and CDR2 SASEGT. The CDR3 spells CASNINEQFF. The DNA of the CDR3 is TGTGCCAGCAATATCAATGAGCAGTTCTTC.

This clone showed up just once. The chain couples TRBV7-9 to TRBJ2-1, with TRBD2 as a possible D gene (5 bases). Trimming cost V 5 bases and J 4 bases, with 24 bases left between them. The CDR3 sequence is 18 residues long. CDR1 and CDR2 from the germline V gene are SEHNR and FQNEAQ (reference sequence). In DNA, the CDR3 is TGTGCCAGCAGCCTGGGAGCCCGTACGTTTTCACCGTACAATGAGCAGTTCTTC. Amino acids: CASSLGARTFSPYNEQFF.

The rearrangement links TRBV6-1 to TRBJ2-7, with D hard to call. V was cut by 8 bases and J by 3 bases, with 11 bases left in between. There are 12 residues in the CDR3. Germline V lookup: CDR1 MNHNS, CDR2 SASEGT. CDR3 sequence reads: CASGQTLYEQYF. In DNA form, the CDR3 reads TGTGCCAGCGGGCAGACCCTCTACGAGCAGTACTTC.

V is TRBV5-4 and J is TRBJ2-1, with 9 bases matching TRBD2. The germline gives CDR1 SGHNT, CDR2 YYREEE (reference sequence). This CDR3 spans 14 amino acids. V shed 4 bases, J shed 9 bases, and the junction held 8 bases outside the gene matches. The chain's CDR3 is CASSRGLAGSEQFF. The CDR3 region has the DNA TGTGCCAGCAGCCGTGGGCTAGCGGGATCTGAGCAGTTCTTC.